The clone carrying this T cell receptor beta chain was recorded many times. This sample was included in a study of T-cell reconstitution after alpha-beta-depleted transplantation in children. Unique molecular identifiers were used in preparing the TCRbeta library. Using its own MiXCR run on the PCR reads, TCRdb lists one record per CDR3 protein. The sample has about 200,000 distinct CDR3 sequences; about 7% are singletons. Trimming removed 6 bases from V and 1 base from J; junction bases left unmatched: 2. CDR3 length: 15 residues. The TCR originated in a boy between 2 and 15 years old with acute lymphoblastic leukemia, due to receive a stem cell transplant. The V call is TRBV12-3 or TRBV12-4, the J call TRBJ2-2, with 10 bases fitting TRBD1. The sequenced sample was PBMCs, obtained before TCRalphabeta/CD19-depleted stem cell transplant. The CDR3 nucleotides read TGTGCCAGCAGGCGGGACAGGGGGAACACCGGGGAGCTGTTTTTT. Protein: CASRRDRGNTGELFF.